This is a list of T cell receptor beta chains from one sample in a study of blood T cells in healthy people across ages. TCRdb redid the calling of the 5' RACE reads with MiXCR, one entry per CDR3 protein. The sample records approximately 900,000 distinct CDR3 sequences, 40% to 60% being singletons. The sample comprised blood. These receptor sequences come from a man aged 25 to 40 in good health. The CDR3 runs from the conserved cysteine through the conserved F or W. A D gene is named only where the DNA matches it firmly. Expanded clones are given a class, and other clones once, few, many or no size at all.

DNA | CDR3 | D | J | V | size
TGCAGTGCTAGCGGACATAGGGAATCCCTATCTAACTATGGCTACACCTTC | CSASGHRESLSNYGYTF | NA | TRBJ1-2 | TRBV20-1 | NA
TGCGCCAGCAGCTACGATGGGACTAGCGAACAAGAGACCCAGTACTTC | CASSYDGTSEQETQYF | TRBD2 | TRBJ2-5 | TRBV5-1 | few
TGTGCCAGCAGCTTAAACATATACGAGCAGTACTTC | CASSLNIYEQYF | NA | TRBJ2-7 | TRBV5-6 | NA
TGCAGCGTTGAGCAACTAGGGGATGGTGAAAAACTGTTTTTT | CSVEQLGDGEKLFF | NA | TRBJ1-4 | TRBV29-1 | few
TGTGCCAGCAGCCCGCAGGGACACGGCACAGATACGCAGTATTTT | CASSPQGHGTDTQYF | NA | TRBJ2-3 | TRBV7-2 | NA
TGCGCCAGCAGCTCTGGGGACAGGGGGTACCCTCACACAGATACGCAGTATTTT | CASSSGDRGYPHTDTQYF | TRBD1 | TRBJ2-3 | TRBV4-1 | NA
TGCAGTGCTAGAGTGGCCAGGGGATGGACCGGGGAGCTGTTTTTT | CSARVARGWTGELFF | NA | TRBJ2-2 | TRBV20-1 | NA
TGTGCCAGCACTTGGGGCCTCAACGAGCAGTACTTC | CASTWGLNEQYF | NA | TRBJ2-7 | TRBV5-6 | NA
TGCGCCAGCAGCTGGGAACAGTCCTACGAGCAGTACTTC | CASSWEQSYEQYF | NA | TRBJ2-7 | TRBV5-1 | NA
TGTGCCAGCGCACAACAGGGTAACACTGAAGCTTTCTTT | CASAQQGNTEAFF | NA | TRBJ1-1 | TRBV7-2 | NA
TGTGCCAGCAGTTTAGTGAGCGGCCAATTTGGGAAAGATACGCAGTATTTT | CASSLVSGQFGKDTQYF | NA | TRBJ2-3 | TRBV12-3/TRBV12-4 | NA